The next 7 T cell receptor beta chains were all read from a single sample in a study of CXCR3-negative and CXCR3-positive naive CD8 T cells. 5' RACE that incorporated UMI labels was used to prepare the TRB cDNA libraries. TCRdb reprocessed the 5' RACE reads; each CDR3 protein has one entry and no DNA is given. Recorded here are about 98,000 distinct CDR3 sequences; the top ten clones represent roughly 0.99%. Study-level points and caveats: More hydrophobic TRB CDR3s occurred in CXCR3-positive than in CXCR3-negative naive cells.

The antigens for these receptors are not known. The specimen was naive CXCR3+ CD8+ T cells from blood. Sample subset: CD45RO-CCR7+CD27+CD95- naive CD8+ T cells expressing CXCR3 (TNR3+). These receptors originate from a human donor in good health. Some clones in this sample may be carry-over from other donors' samples.

This chain joins TRBV4-2 and TRBJ2-2; TCRdb proposes TRBD1, but this gene call is untestable without DNA. Per the germline V gene, CDR1 is LGHNA and CDR2 is YNFKEQ. This CDR3 is 19 amino acids long. CDR3 in amino acids: CASSHYLGTGSTDTGELFF.

The V gene is TRBV11-3, the J gene TRBJ2-1; the D call of TRBD2 rests on TCRdb alone, since no DNA is present to check it. The CDR3 sequence is 18 residues long. Germline CDR1 reads SGHNT; CDR2 reads YENEEA. This CDR3 reads CASSLVPPGTSGRYEQFF.

CDR3 in amino acids: CASSSGGLGRTWETQYF. The V call is TRBV7-9, the J call TRBJ2-5; TCRdb designates TRBD1, a call that cannot be tested without DNA. This CDR3 is built from 17 residues. Germline loops: CDR1 SEHNR, CDR2 FQNEAQ (reference sequence).

The V call is TRBV7-9, the J call TRBJ2-3; TCRdb reports TRBD1, a call that lacks DNA to check it against. Looked up from germline, CDR1 is SEHNR and CDR2 is FQNEAQ (reference sequence). This CDR3 region has 13 residues. The CDR3: CASSLVGVDTQYF.

This sequence joins TRBV7-9 and TRBJ2-5; the D gene TCRdb calls, TRBD1, cannot be checked with no DNA. Germline CDR1 is SEHNR and CDR2 is FQNEAQ (reference sequence). This CDR3 region has 14 residues. This chain's CDR3 is CASQTGYGQETQYF.

CDR3 loop: CASSPSGSEVSESVLSDTQYF. The chain combines TRBV4-3 with TRBJ2-3; TCRdb picks TRBD1, but there is no DNA to check that call. The germline CDR1 and CDR2 sequences are LGHNA and YSLEER. The CDR3 extends over 21 amino acids.

The V gene is TRBV6-5, the J gene TRBJ2-3; TCRdb's D call of TRBD2 is untestable without DNA. This CDR3 region has 16 residues. Per germline, CDR1 MNHEY and CDR2 SVGAGI. The CDR3 loop is CASRPGSGGMKDTQYF.